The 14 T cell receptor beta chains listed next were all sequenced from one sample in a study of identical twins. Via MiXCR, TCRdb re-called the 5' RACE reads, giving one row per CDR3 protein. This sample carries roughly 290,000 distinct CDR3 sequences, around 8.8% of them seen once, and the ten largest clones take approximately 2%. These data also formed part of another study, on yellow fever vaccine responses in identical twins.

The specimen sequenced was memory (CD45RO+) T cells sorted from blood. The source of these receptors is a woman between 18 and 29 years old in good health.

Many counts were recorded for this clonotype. CDR3 sequence: CASSLAGMGTDTQYF. In DNA form, the CDR3 reads TGTGCCAGCAGTTTAGCGGGAATGGGGACAGATACGCAGTATTTT. The chain carries TRBV7-3 and TRBJ2-3, with TRBD2 matching 8 bases. The V gene's germline CDR1 is SGHTA and CDR2 FQGTGA. V dropped 6 bases and J dropped 3; count of bases not matched to a gene: 8. The length of the CDR3 is 15 residues.

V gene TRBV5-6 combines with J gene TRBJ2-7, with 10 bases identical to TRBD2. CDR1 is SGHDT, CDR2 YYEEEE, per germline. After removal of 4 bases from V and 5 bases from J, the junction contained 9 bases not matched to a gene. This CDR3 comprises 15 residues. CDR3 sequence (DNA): TGTGCCAGCAGCCGGACTAGCGGCAGCCCCCACGAGCAGTACTTC. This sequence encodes CASSRTSGSPHEQYF.

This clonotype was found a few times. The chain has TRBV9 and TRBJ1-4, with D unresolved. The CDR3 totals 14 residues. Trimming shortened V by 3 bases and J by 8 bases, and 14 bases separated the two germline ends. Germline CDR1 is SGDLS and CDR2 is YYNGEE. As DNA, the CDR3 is TGTGCCAGCAGCGACAGTCCGGATGGGGAAAAACTGTTTTTT. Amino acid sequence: CASSDSPDGEKLFF.

The CDR3 here is CSASPSGSYNEQFF. As DNA, the CDR3 is TGCAGTGCGAGTCCTAGCGGGAGTTACAATGAGCAGTTCTTC. The J gene is TRBJ2-1, the V gene TRBV20-1, with 10 bases that match TRBD2. Germline loops: CDR1 DFQATT, CDR2 SNEGSKA (reference sequence). CDR3 size: 14 residues. V gave up 6 bases and J gave up 4 bases; unmatched junction bases: 6.

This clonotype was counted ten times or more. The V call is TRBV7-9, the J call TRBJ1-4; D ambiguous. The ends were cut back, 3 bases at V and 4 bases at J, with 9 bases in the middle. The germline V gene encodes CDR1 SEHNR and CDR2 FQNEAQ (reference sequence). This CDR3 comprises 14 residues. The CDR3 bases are TGTGCCAGCAGCTTCGGACGGATTAATGAAAAACTGTTTTTT. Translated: CASSFGRINEKLFF.

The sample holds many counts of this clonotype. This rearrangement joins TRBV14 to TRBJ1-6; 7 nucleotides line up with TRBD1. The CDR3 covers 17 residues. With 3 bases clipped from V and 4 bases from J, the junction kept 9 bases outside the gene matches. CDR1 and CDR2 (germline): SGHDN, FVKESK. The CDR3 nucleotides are TGTGCCAGCAGCCAGGCCCCCGGGACAGTGTATAATTCACCCCTCCACTTT. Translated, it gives CASSQAPGTVYNSPLHF.

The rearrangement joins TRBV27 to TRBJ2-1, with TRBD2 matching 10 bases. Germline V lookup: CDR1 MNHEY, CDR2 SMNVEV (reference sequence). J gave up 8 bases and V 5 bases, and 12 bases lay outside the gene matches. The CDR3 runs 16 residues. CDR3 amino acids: CASSQQVASGSYEQFF. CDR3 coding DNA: TGTGCCAGCAGTCAACAGGTAGCTAGCGGGAGCTATGAGCAGTTCTTC.

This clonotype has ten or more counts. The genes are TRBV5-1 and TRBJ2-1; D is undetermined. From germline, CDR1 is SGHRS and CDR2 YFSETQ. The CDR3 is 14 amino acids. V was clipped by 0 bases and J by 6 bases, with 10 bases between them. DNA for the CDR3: TGCGCCAGCAGCTTGGTGGCTGGGCTCAATGAGCAGTTCTTC. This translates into CASSLVAGLNEQFF.

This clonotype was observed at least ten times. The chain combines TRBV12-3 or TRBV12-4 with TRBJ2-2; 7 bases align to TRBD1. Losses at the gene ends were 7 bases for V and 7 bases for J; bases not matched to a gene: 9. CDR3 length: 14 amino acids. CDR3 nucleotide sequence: TGTGCCAGCACCGACAGGGTTAGGGTCGGGGAGCTGTTTTTT. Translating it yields CASTDRVRVGELFF.

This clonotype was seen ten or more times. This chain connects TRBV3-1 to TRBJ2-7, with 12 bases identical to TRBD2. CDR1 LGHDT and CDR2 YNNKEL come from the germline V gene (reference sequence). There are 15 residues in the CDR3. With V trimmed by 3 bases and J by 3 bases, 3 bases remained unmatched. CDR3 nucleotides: TGTGCCAGCAGCCAGGGACTAGCGGGCGACTACGAGCAGTACTTC. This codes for CASSQGLAGDYEQYF.

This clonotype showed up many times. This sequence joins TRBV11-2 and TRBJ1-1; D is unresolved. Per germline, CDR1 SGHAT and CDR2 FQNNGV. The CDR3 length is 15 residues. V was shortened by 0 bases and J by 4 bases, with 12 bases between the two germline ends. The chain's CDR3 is CASSLETLPGTEAFF. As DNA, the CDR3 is TGTGCCAGCAGCTTAGAAACATTGCCGGGCACTGAAGCTTTCTTT.

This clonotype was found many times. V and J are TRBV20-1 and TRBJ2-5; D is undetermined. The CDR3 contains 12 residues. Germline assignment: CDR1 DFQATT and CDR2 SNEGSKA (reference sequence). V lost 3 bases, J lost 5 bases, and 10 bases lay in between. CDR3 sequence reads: CSASLTAETQYF. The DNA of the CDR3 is TGCAGTGCTAGTCTTACAGCCGAGACCCAGTACTTC.

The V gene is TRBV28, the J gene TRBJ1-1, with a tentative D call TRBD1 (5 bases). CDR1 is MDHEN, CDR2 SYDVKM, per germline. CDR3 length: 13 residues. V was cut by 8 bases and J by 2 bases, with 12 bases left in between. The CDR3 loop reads CASAGGDNTEAFF. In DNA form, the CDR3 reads TGTGCCAGCGCGGGGGGGGACAACACTGAAGCTTTCTTT.

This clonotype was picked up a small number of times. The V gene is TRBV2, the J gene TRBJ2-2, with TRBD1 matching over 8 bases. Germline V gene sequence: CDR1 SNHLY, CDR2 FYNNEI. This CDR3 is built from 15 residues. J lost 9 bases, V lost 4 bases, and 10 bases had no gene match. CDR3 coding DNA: TGTGCCAGCAGTGGCGGCAGGGGGCGTAACCGGGAGCTGTTTTTT. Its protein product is CASSGGRGRNRELFF. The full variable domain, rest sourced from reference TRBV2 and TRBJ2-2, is EPEVTQTPSHQVTQMGQEVILRCVPISNHLYFYWYRQILGQKVEFLVSFYNNEISEKSEIFDDQFSVERPDGSNFTLKIRSTKLEDSAMYFCASSGGRGRNRELFFGEGSRLTVL.